The clone carrying this TCR beta chain was seen a handful of times. The antigen remains undetermined. This sample was taken from a study of T cell repertoires in cytomegalovirus infection. In TCRdb, the reads were re-called with MiXCR into one record per CDR3 protein. Of about 470,000 distinct CDR3 sequences listed, roughly 42% were seen once; the top ten hold about two fifths. Germline loops: CDR1 SGHTA, CDR2 FQGNSA. The CDR3 runs to 16 residues. V was clipped by 5 bases and J by 5 bases, with 19 bases between them. The chain is built from TRBV7-2 and TRBJ2-1, with a tentative D call TRBD2 (5 bases). The sequenced sample was cultured PBMCs, obtained from culture after CMV antigen stimulation. The clonotype comes from a human donor in good health (CMV status not recorded). Some clones in this sample may be carry-over from other donors' samples. CDR3 coding DNA: TGTGCCAGCAGCGAGTGGGCGGGCCCGGGGAACAATGAGCAGTTCTTC. Protein: CASSEWAGPGNNEQFF.